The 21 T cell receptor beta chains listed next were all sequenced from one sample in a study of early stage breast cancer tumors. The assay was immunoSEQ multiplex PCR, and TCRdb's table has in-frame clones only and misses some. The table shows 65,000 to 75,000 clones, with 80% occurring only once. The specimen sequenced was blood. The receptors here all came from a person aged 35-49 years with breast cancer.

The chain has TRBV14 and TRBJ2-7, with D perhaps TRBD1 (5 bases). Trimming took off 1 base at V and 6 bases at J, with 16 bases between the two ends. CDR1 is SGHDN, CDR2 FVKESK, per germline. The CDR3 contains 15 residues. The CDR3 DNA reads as TGTGCCAGCAGCCAAGCCCGAAGTCAAAGGGGCGAGCAGTACTTC. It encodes CASSQARSQRGEQYF.

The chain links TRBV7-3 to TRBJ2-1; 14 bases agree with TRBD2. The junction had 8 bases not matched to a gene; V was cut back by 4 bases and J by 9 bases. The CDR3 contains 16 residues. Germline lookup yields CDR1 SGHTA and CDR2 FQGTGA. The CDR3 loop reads CASSSGTSGSRAEQFF. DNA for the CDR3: TGTGCCAGCAGCTCCGGGACTAGCGGGAGCCGGGCTGAGCAGTTCTTC.

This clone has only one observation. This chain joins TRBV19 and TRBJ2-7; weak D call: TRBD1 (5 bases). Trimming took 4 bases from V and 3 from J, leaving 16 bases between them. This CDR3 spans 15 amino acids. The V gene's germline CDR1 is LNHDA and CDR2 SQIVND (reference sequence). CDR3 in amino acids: CASSSQGVRGYEQYF. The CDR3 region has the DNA TGTGCCAGTAGTAGCCAGGGTGTACGTGGCTACGAGCAGTACTTC.

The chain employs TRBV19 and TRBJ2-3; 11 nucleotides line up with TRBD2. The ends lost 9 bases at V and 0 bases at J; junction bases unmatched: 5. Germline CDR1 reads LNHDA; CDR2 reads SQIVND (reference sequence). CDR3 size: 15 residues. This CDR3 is CASKRTSGSTDTQYF. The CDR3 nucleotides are TGTGCCAGCAAAAGGACTAGCGGGAGCACAGATACGCAGTATTTT. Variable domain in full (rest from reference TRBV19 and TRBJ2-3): DGGITQSPKYLFRKEGQNVTLSCEQNLNHDAMYWYRQDPGQGLRLIYYSQIVNDFQKGDIAEGYSVSREKKESFPLTVTSAQKNPTAFYLCASKRTSGSTDTQYFGPGTRLTVL.

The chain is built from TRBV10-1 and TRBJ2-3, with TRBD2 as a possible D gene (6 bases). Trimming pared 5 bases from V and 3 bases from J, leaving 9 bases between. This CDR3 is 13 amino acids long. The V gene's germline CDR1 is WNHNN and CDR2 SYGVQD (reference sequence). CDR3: CASSRDSTDTQYF. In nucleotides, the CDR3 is TGCGCCAGCAGTCGGGACTCAACAGATACGCAGTATTTT.

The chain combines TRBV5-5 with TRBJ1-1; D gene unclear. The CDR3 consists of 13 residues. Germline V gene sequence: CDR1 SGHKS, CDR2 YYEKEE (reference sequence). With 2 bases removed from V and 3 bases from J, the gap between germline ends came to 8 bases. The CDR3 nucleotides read TGTGCCAGCAGCTTTGGCGATTACACTGAAGCTTTCTTT. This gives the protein CASSFGDYTEAFF. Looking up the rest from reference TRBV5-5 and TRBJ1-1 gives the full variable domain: DAGVTQSPTHLIKTRGQQVTLRCSPISGHKSVSWYQQVLGQGPQFIFQYYEKEERGRGNFPDRFSARQFPNYSSELNVNALLLGDSALYLCASSFGDYTEAFFGQGTRLTVV.

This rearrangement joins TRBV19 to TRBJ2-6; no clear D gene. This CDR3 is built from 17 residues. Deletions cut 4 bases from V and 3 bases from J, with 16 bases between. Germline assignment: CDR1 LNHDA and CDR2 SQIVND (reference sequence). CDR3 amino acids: CASSTPGRDFGANVLTF. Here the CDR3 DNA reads TGTGCCAGTAGTACTCCGGGCCGAGACTTTGGGGCCAACGTCCTGACTTTC.

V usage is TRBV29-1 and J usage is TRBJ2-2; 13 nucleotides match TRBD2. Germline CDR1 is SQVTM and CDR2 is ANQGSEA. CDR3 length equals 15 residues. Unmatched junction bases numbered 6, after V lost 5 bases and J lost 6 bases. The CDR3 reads CSVLLAGGVPGELFF. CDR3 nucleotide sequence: TGCAGCGTTTTACTAGCGGGAGGGGTCCCCGGGGAGCTGTTTTTT.

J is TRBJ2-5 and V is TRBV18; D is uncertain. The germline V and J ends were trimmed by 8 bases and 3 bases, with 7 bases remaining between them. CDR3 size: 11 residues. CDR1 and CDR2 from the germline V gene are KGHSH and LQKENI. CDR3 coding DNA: TGTGCCAGCGGCTGGGAAGAGACCCAGTACTTC. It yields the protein CASGWEETQYF.

The CDR3 here is CASSKTQSTPSGNTIYF. CDR3 bases: TGTGCCAGCAGCAAGACACAGTCCACCCCTTCTGGAAACACCATATATTTT. The V call is TRBV25-1, the J call TRBJ1-3; D gene uncertain. Trimming stripped 6 bases from V and 1 base from J, with 19 bases between. Germline CDR1 reads MGHDK; CDR2 reads SYGVNS. The CDR3 extends over 17 amino acids.

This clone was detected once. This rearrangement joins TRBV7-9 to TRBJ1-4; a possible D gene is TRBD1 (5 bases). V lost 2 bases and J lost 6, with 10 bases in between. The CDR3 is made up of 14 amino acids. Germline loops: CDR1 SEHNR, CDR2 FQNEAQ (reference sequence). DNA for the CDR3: TGTGCCAGCAGCTTAAGAGGGGCAGATGAAAAACTGTTTTTT. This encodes CASSLRGADEKLFF.

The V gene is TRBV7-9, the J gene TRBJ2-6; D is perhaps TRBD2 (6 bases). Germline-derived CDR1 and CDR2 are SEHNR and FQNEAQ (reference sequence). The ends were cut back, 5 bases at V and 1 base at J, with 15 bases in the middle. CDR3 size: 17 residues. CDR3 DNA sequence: TGTGCCAGCAGCGTCCTTAGCGGACTTTCTGGGGCCAACGTCCTGACTTTC. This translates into CASSVLSGLSGANVLTF.

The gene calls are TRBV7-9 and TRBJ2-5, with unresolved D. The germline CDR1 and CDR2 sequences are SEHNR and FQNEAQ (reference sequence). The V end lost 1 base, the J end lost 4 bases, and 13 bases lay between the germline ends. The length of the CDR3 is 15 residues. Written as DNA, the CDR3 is TGTGCCAGCAGCTTAGACGTATCGGCAAGAGAGACCCAGTACTTC. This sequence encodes CASSLDVSARETQYF.

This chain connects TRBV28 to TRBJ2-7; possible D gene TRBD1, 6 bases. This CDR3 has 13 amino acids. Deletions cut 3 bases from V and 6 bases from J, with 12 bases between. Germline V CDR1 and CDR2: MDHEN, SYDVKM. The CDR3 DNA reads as TGTGCCAGCAGTTTTTCAGGGGTTGGCGAGCAGTACTTC. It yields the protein CASSFSGVGEQYF.

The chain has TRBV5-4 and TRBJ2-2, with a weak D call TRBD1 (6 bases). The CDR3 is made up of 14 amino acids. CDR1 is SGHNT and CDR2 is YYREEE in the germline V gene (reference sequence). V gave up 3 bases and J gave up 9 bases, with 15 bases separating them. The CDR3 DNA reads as TGTGCCAGCAGCTCAGAAGGCAGGGGCCGGGAGCTGTTTTTT. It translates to CASSSEGRGRELFF. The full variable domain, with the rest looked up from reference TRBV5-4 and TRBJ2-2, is ETGVTQSPTHLIKTRGQQVTLRCSSQSGHNTVSWYQQALGQGPQFIFQYYREEENGRGNFPPRFSGLQFPNYSSELNVNALELDDSALYLCASSSEGRGRELFFGEGSRLTVL.

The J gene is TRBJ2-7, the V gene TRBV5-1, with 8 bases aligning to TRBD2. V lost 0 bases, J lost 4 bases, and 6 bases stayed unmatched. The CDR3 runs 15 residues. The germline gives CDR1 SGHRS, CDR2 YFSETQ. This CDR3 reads CASSLGGAGVYEQYF. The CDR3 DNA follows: TGCGCCAGCAGCTTGGGGGGAGCGGGAGTGTACGAGCAGTACTTC.

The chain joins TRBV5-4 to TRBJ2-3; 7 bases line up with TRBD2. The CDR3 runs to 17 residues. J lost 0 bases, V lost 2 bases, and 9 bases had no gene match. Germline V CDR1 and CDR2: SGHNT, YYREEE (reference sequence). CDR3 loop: CASSFLTASGSTDTQYF. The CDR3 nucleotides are TGTGCCAGCAGCTTTCTCACGGCTAGCGGAAGCACAGATACGCAGTATTTT.

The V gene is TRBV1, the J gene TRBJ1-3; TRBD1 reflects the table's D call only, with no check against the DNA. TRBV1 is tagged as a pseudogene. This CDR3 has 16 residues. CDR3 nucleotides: TGCACCAGCAGCCGGGGGACAGGACTTTCTGGAAACACCATATATTTT. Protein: CTSSRGTGLSGNTIYF.

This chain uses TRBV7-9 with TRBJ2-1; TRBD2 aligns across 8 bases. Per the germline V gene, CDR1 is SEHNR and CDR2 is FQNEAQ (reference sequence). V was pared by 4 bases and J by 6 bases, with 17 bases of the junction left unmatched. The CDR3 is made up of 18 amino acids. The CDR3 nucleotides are TGTGCCAGCAGCTCTCTGGGCTTTGGGCGGGAGGTGGGCAATGAGCAGTTCTTC. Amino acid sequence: CASSSLGFGREVGNEQFF.

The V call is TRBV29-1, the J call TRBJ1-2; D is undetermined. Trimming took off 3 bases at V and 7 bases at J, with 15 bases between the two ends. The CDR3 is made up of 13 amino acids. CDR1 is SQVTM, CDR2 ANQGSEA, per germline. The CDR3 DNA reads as TGCAGCGTTGATGGGTCGGGTGGCAGTGGCTACACCTTC. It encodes CSVDGSGGSGYTF.

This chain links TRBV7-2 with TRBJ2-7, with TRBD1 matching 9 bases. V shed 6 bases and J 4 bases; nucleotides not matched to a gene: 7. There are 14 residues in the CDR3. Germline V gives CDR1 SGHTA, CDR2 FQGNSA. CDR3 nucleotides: TGTGCCAGCAGTAATACAGGGGGCTCGTACGAGCAGTACTTC. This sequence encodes CASSNTGGSYEQYF.